The 21 T cell receptor beta chains below were found in one sample sequenced in a study of cytomegalovirus exposure and HLA in healthy donors. Use of 60 Vbeta and 13 Jbeta primers characterized the PCR. TCRdb's copy holds only in-frame clones and misses some; the assay was immunoSEQ multiplex PCR. The sample consists of about 150,000 clones, about three quarters of them appearing once. Material for sequencing was PBMCs. These receptors came from a middle-aged man in good health and CMV-seropositive.

This clone was picked up one time. This rearrangement joins TRBV5-1 to TRBJ2-7, with no clear D. The CDR3 has 11 amino acids. V shed 4 bases and J shed 2 bases, with 4 bases lying between them. Germline CDR1 is SGHRS and CDR2 is YFSETQ. This CDR3 is CASSTAYEQYF. CDR3 nucleotides: TGCGCCAGCAGCACGGCCTACGAGCAGTACTTC.

This clone has a single count. The chain carries TRBV7-7 and TRBJ2-3; 8 nucleotides align to TRBD2. The V and J ends lost 9 bases and 5 bases, in that order; junction bases with no gene match: 7. The CDR3 is 13 amino acids. Germline V gene lookup returns CDR1 SSHAT and CDR2 FNYEAQ (reference sequence). In nucleotides, the CDR3 is TGTGCCAGTAGCCCGGGAGGGCTAGATACGCAGTATTTT. It translates to CASSPGGLDTQYF. The whole variable domain, remainder taken from reference TRBV7-7 and TRBJ2-3, is GAGVSQSPRYKVTKRGQDVTLRCDPISSHATLYWYQQALGQGPEFLTYFNYEAQPDKSGLPSDRFSAERPEGSISTLTIQRTEQRDSAMYRCASSPGGLDTQYFGPGTRLTVL.

CDR3 protein: CASSVGQGPGELFF. CDR3 nucleotide sequence: TGCGCCAGCAGCGTGGGACAGGGTCCCGGGGAGCTGTTTTTT. The V call is TRBV5-1, the J call TRBJ2-2; TRBD1 aligns across 9 bases. The CDR3 extends over 14 amino acids. Germline CDR1 SGHRS, CDR2 YFSETQ. V lost 4 bases to trimming and J lost 6 bases; unmatched junction nucleotides: 4.

The gene calls are TRBV6-5 and TRBJ1-4; 8 nucleotides align to TRBD1. The CDR3 sequence is 14 residues long. Germline V gene data show CDR1 as MNHEY and CDR2 as SVGAGI. J was trimmed by 8 bases and V by 5 bases; bases with no gene match: 7. DNA of the CDR3: TGTGCCAGCAGTAGACAGGGGATGATCGAAAAACTGTTTTTT. Encoded protein: CASSRQGMIEKLFF.

V usage is TRBV21-1 and J usage is TRBJ2-2; the table's D call, TRBD1, has no DNA check behind it. TRBV21-1 is termed a pseudogene. The length of the CDR3 is 19 residues. The CDR3 reads CASSPFDRTYVDCTGELFF. In DNA, the CDR3 is TGTGCCAGCAGCCCCTTCGACAGGACGTATGTAGATTGCACCGGGGAGCTGTTTTTT.

The rearrangement uses TRBV27 and TRBJ2-3; TRBD2 is a possible D gene (5 bases). The CDR3 covers 16 residues. The V end lost 6 bases, the J end lost 1 base, and 17 bases lay between the germline ends. Looked up from germline, CDR1 is MNHEY and CDR2 is SMNVEV (reference sequence). Here the CDR3 DNA reads TGTGCCAGCAGGGGAGTTGTGAAGCGCGGCACAGATACGCAGTATTTT. Amino acids: CASRGVVKRGTDTQYF.

This chain uses TRBV28 with TRBJ2-5, with 7 bases that match TRBD2. The CDR3 is 12 residues long. The germline gives CDR1 MDHEN, CDR2 SYDVKM. V gave up 9 bases and J gave up 3 bases; unmatched junction bases: 4. The CDR3 reads CASCLAEETQYF. The CDR3 DNA reads as TGTGCCAGTTGTCTAGCGGAAGAGACCCAGTACTTC.

This rearrangement joins TRBV6-5 to TRBJ1-2; a possible D gene is TRBD1 (5 bases). Germline-derived CDR1 and CDR2 are MNHEY and SVGAGI. The CDR3 loop spans 15 amino acids. V was clipped by 2 bases and J by 8 bases, with 18 bases between them. CDR3 sequence: CASSYTPPSGPGYTF. For the CDR3, the DNA is TGTGCCAGCAGTTACACCCCCCCCTCAGGGCCGGGCTACACCTTC.

The V call is TRBV21-1, the J call TRBJ2-1; the D call TRBD2 from the table was never checked on the DNA. TRBV21-1 is a recognized pseudogene. The CDR3 has 11 residues. The CDR3 sequence is CASSGRGEQFF. The CDR3 DNA reads as TGTGCCAGCAGCGGGAGGGGTGAGCAGTTCTTC.

This clone was seen once. J is TRBJ2-7 and V is TRBV28; 7 bases line up with TRBD1. The CDR3 has 15 amino acids. The V gene end was trimmed by 5 bases and the J gene end by 2 bases; junction bases not matched to a gene: 9. Germline V gives CDR1 MDHEN, CDR2 SYDVKM. The CDR3 sequence is CASSEDRATTYEQYF. The CDR3 DNA follows: TGTGCCAGCAGTGAAGACAGGGCTACTACCTACGAGCAGTACTTC.

There are a few counts of this clone. CDR3 coding DNA: TGTGCCAGCAGCTTAACTGGGTCGGGAGAGCAGTACTTC. Residues: CASSLTGSGEQYF. V and J are TRBV7-3 and TRBJ2-7; D possibly corresponds to TRBD2 (5 bases). The CDR3 is 13 residues long. Germline CDR1 is SGHTA and CDR2 is FQGTGA. V gave up 0 bases and J gave up 7 bases, with 10 bases separating them.

This chain connects TRBV29-1 to TRBJ2-2; 8 nucleotides line up with TRBD2. The V segment lost 4 bases and the J segment 8 bases; nucleotides outside the gene matches: 9. This CDR3 is 14 amino acids long. Germline CDR1 and CDR2: SQVTM and ANQGSEA. The CDR3 nucleotides are TGCAGCGTTGCTGTAGCGGGAAACCCAGGGGAGCTGTTTTTT. Its translation: CSVAVAGNPGELFF.

Remarks on this clone: Other nucleotide sequences from this sample produce the same CDR3. This rearrangement joins TRBV29-1 to TRBJ2-2, with D possibly being TRBD1 (6 bases). This CDR3 comprises 13 residues. V shed 3 bases and J shed 2 bases, with 7 bases lying between them. Germline assignment: CDR1 SQVTM and CDR2 ANQGSEA. The CDR3 DNA is TGCAGCGTTGACAGGGGAAACACCGGGGAGCTGTTTTTT. Translated, it gives CSVDRGNTGELFF.

This chain connects TRBV7-2 to TRBJ2-2; tentative D call: TRBD1 (5 bases). This CDR3 has 15 residues. Looked up from germline, CDR1 is SGHTA and CDR2 is FQGNSA. V dropped 1 base and J dropped 1 base, with 7 bases sitting between them. In nucleotides, the CDR3 is TGTGCCAGCAGCTTAGGGGGCCTGAACACCGGGGAGCTGTTTTTT. Protein product: CASSLGGLNTGELFF.

The V call is TRBV19, the J call TRBJ1-2; 7 bases are shared with TRBD1. Looked up from germline, CDR1 is LNHDA and CDR2 is SQIVND (reference sequence). The CDR3 is made up of 15 amino acids. The trim removed 4 bases at V and 3 bases at J, leaving 8 bases unmatched. The CDR3 sequence: CASSNTDRVYYGYTF. As DNA, the CDR3 is TGTGCCAGTAGTAACACTGACAGGGTTTACTATGGCTACACCTTC.

The rearrangement links TRBV9 to TRBJ2-1; 7 nucleotides agree with TRBD2. The CDR3 covers 15 residues. The V gene end was trimmed by 4 bases and the J gene end by 9 bases; junction bases not matched to a gene: 13. Germline V lookup: CDR1 SGDLS, CDR2 YYNGEE. Here the CDR3 reads CASSNRDYTGSEQFF. The CDR3, as DNA: TGTGCCAGCAGCAACCGGGACTACACAGGCTCTGAGCAGTTCTTC.

This clone was recorded only once. The CDR3 bases are TGTGCCAGCAGTCTCCGGGGTGCATGGCCTGGCTACACCTTC. Its protein product is CASSLRGAWPGYTF. The genes are TRBV27 and TRBJ1-2; D gene ambiguous. Deletions cut 5 bases from V and 7 bases from J, with 17 bases between. The CDR3 is made up of 14 amino acids. Germline loops: CDR1 MNHEY, CDR2 SMNVEV (reference sequence).

The rearrangement uses TRBV5-1 and TRBJ2-1, with a weak D call TRBD2 (6 bases). The CDR3 sequence is 13 residues long. CDR1 is SGHRS and CDR2 is YFSETQ in the germline V gene. The ends were cut back, 4 bases at V and 4 bases at J, with 9 bases in the middle. In nucleotides, the CDR3 is TGCGCCAGCAGCGTGGGACTTTACAATGAGCAGTTCTTC. Translation gives CASSVGLYNEQFF.

The gene calls are TRBV10-1 and TRBJ1-5, with D unclear. This CDR3 region has 12 residues. V was trimmed by 10 bases and J by 0 bases, leaving 7 bases between them. Germline V gene sequence: CDR1 WNHNN, CDR2 SYGVQD (reference sequence). CDR3 coding DNA: TGCGCCAAAAAATATAGCAATCAGCCCCAGCATTTT. This translates into CAKKYSNQPQHF.

V usage is TRBV29-1 and J usage is TRBJ2-7; 10 nucleotides align to TRBD1. There are 14 residues in the CDR3. The V and J ends lost 1 base and 2 bases, in that order; junction bases with no gene match: 2. Germline-derived CDR1 and CDR2 are SQVTM and ANQGSEA. The CDR3 coding sequence is TGCAGCGTTGAAGGAGGACAGGGGGCCTACGAGCAGTACTTC. Protein: CSVEGGQGAYEQYF.

V usage is TRBV5-6 and J usage is TRBJ1-2; the D gene is possibly TRBD1 (5 bases). Trimming took 4 bases from V and 8 from J, leaving 9 bases between them. This CDR3 has 11 residues. Germline V gene data show CDR1 as SGHDT and CDR2 as YYEEEE. CDR3 bases: TGTGCCAGCAGCGCTGGGGGGGGCTACACCTTC. Translated, it gives CASSAGGGYTF.